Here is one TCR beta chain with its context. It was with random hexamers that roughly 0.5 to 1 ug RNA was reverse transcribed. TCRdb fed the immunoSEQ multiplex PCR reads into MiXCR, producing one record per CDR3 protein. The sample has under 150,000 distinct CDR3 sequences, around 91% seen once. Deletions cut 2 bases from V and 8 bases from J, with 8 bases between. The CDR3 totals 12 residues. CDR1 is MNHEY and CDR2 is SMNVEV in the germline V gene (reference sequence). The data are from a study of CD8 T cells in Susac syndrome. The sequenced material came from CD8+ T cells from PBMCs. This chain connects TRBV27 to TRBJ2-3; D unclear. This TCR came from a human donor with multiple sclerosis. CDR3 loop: CASSLLTGTQYF. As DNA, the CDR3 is TGTGCCAGCAGTTTACTCACGGGTACGCAGTATTTT.